This is a list of T cell receptor beta chains from one sample in a study of T-cell reconstitution after alpha-beta-depleted transplantation in children. One entry per CDR3 protein, called by TCRdb with MiXCR from the PCR reads. The data hold 780,000 or so distinct CDR3 sequences, with less than 20% observed a single time. The source material was PBMCs, mostly from graft donor cells, sampled 360 days after TCRalphabeta/CD19-depleted stem cell transplant. The receptors derive from a male patient aged 10 to 17 who had a stem cell transplant for acute lymphoblastic leukemia, so the T cells may come from the graft donor. The CDR3 runs from the conserved cysteine through the conserved F or W. D genes are given only for firm matches. Some rows mark clone size as missing; the rest say once, few, many or name a class of expanded clone.

CDR3nt | CDR3aa | v_gene | len | j_gene | abundance | d_gene
TGTGCCAGCAGTGCTATGGACAGAAGCTCCTACGAGCAGTACTTC | CASSAMDRSSYEQYF | TRBV12-3/TRBV12-4 | 15 | TRBJ2-7 | . | .
TGTGCCAGCAGTACACACAGGGAATGGAGCTATGGCTACACCTTC | CASSTHREWSYGYTF | TRBV6-1 | 15 | TRBJ1-2 | . | .
TGTGCCAGCAGCGAGTCGACCGCGGGGGTCAGTTACAATGAGCAGTTCTTC | CASSESTAGVSYNEQFF | TRBV9 | 17 | TRBJ2-1 | . | TRBD2
TGTGCCAGCAGTTACGGCGGGGGACTTAACTTCGAGCAGTACTTC | CASSYGGGLNFEQYF | TRBV6-5 | 15 | TRBJ2-7 | few | TRBD2
TGTGCCAGCAGCCAAGACCGGCCCCACCTCTCCACAGATACGCAGTATTTT | CASSQDRPHLSTDTQYF | TRBV3-1 | 17 | TRBJ2-3 | . | .
TGTGCCAGCAGTCCTCTAGCGGGAAGAGAGACCCAGTACTTC | CASSPLAGRETQYF | TRBV3-1 | 14 | TRBJ2-5 | few | TRBD2
TGTGCCAGCAGCTTGGACGGGAGCCCGGCAGGAGAGCAGTACTTC | CASSLDGSPAGEQYF | TRBV5-6 | 15 | TRBJ2-7 | . | .
TGTGCCAGCAGCTCTAGCGATTCCTACGAGCAGTACTTC | CASSSSDSYEQYF | TRBV28 | 13 | TRBJ2-7 | . | .
TGTGCCAGCTCGCCCACCTGGAGGATTAATGAAAAACTGTTTTTT | CASSPTWRINEKLFF | TRBV18 | 15 | TRBJ1-4 | . | .
TGTGCCAGCACTACGCAGACTGGGGCCAACGTCCTGACTTTC | CASTTQTGANVLTF | TRBV19 | 14 | TRBJ2-6 | . | .
TGCAGTGCTCCTCTAGGGACAGGGGGTGGCTACACCTTC | CSAPLGTGGGYTF | TRBV20-1 | 13 | TRBJ1-2 | . | TRBD1
TGTGCCAGCAGCTTAAACTTCCTCTCCAGTAACAGGGAAGCCAAAAACATTCAGTACTTC | CASSLNFLSSNREAKNIQYF | TRBV11-1 | 20 | TRBJ2-4 | few | .
TGCAGTGCAACGCAGGGTCCCTTCTATGGCTACACCTTC | CSATQGPFYGYTF | TRBV20-1 | 13 | TRBJ1-2 | few | .
TGTGCCAGCAGCGCAACTAGCGGGAGTTTGAACATTCAGTACTTC | CASSATSGSLNIQYF | TRBV7-3 | 15 | TRBJ2-4 | . | TRBD2
TGTGCCAGCAGCCGGCTCCGGGACAGCTATGGCTACACCTTC | CASSRLRDSYGYTF | TRBV3-1 | 14 | TRBJ1-2 | . | TRBD1
TGTGCCAGCAGGATGGGACTAGCGGGAGCCTATGAGCAGTTCTTC | CASRMGLAGAYEQFF | TRBV7-3 | 15 | TRBJ2-1 | . | TRBD2
TGCGCCAGCAGCTTGGCCGAGAACCGACTTTTGCCGTGGAGAATGAGTGAAGCTTTCTTT | CASSLAENRLLPWRMSEAFF | TRBV5-1 | 20 | TRBJ1-1 | many | .
TGTGCCAGCAGGCCAGGGGGCTCGTGGAACACTGAAGCTTTCTTT | CASRPGGSWNTEAFF | TRBV28 | 15 | TRBJ1-1 | few | TRBD1
TGTGCCACCAGCCCGGAGTGGGGGACAGATACGCAGTATTTT | CATSPEWGTDTQYF | TRBV15 | 14 | TRBJ2-3 | few | .
TGTGCCAGCAGTTTCAGAGCCGAGCAGTACTTC | CASSFRAEQYF | TRBV12-3/TRBV12-4 | 11 | TRBJ2-7 | few | .
TGTGCCAGCAGCAACCGACTAGCGGGAGAGGTATTTTTAGAGACCCAGTACTTC | CASSNRLAGEVFLETQYF | TRBV7-8 | 18 | TRBJ2-5 | once | TRBD2
TGTGCCAGCAGTTACCGCGGGAGGGGAGCGAGAGAGACCCAGTACTTC | CASSYRGRGARETQYF | TRBV6-5 | 16 | TRBJ2-5 | few | TRBD2
TGTGCCAGAGGCTACGCGGTCCCCGGGGAGCTGTTTTTT | CARGYAVPGELFF | TRBV12-3/TRBV12-4 | 13 | TRBJ2-2 | . | .
TGCGCCAGCAGCTTGGACCAGCGGAGCTCCTACAATGAGCAGTTCTTC | CASSLDQRSSYNEQFF | TRBV5-1 | 16 | TRBJ2-1 | few | .
TGTGCCAGCAGCTTAGCGCCGACTAGCTACACAGATACGCAGTATTTT | CASSLAPTSYTDTQYF | TRBV7-8 | 16 | TRBJ2-3 | . | TRBD2
TGTGCCAGCTCCTCAGACAGGGAGGCTGAAGCTTTCTTT | CASSSDREAEAFF | TRBV18 | 13 | TRBJ1-1 | few | TRBD1
TGCGCCAGCAGCTTTCCGTACCAAGAGACCCAGTACTTC | CASSFPYQETQYF | TRBV5-1 | 13 | TRBJ2-5 | few | .
TGCGCCAGCAGCTTGGAGCTAGCGGGAGTGGGCGAGCAGTACTTC | CASSLELAGVGEQYF | TRBV5-1 | 15 | TRBJ2-7 | many | TRBD2
TGTGCCAGCAGTTTAGCCGGGGACCGTACAGATACGCAGTATTTT | CASSLAGDRTDTQYF | TRBV12-3/TRBV12-4 | 15 | TRBJ2-3 | few | .
TGTGCCAGCAGCCAAGCGCCGGGAGCGGTAACTGATGAGCAGTTCTTC | CASSQAPGAVTDEQFF | TRBV4-2 | 16 | TRBJ2-1 | . | .
TGTGCCAGCAGCTTAGGGGGGACGTTTTCAGATACGCAGTATTTT | CASSLGGTFSDTQYF | TRBV11-2 | 15 | TRBJ2-3 | . | .
TGTGCCAGCAGTGAATTGGGCAGGGCGAACACTGAAGCTTTCTTT | CASSELGRANTEAFF | TRBV25-1 | 15 | TRBJ1-1 | few | .
TGTGCCACCCATACTGGGGGCTATGGCTACACCTTC | CATHTGGYGYTF | TRBV27 | 12 | TRBJ1-2 | many | .
TGCGCCAGCAGCCCATTTGAGGACAGGGGCCACAATCAGCCCCAGCATTTT | CASSPFEDRGHNQPQHF | TRBV5-1 | 17 | TRBJ1-5 | . | TRBD1
TGCGCCAGCAGTGAGTCGGCCCAGGGGGCGAAAGAGACCCAGTACTTC | CASSESAQGAKETQYF | TRBV10-1 | 16 | TRBJ2-5 | . | TRBD1
TGCGCCAGCAGCTTGAGGCTGCGGCAGGGTTACAGCTACGAGCAGTACTTC | CASSLRLRQGYSYEQYF | TRBV5-1 | 17 | TRBJ2-7 | few | .
TGTGCCAGCAGTTTATCGCCTCAGGGTCGGACCGGGGAGCTGTTTTTT | CASSLSPQGRTGELFF | TRBV27 | 16 | TRBJ2-2 | few | .
TGCAGTGCTAGAGATCCGACTAGCGGGAGGGCAGGCAATGAGCAGTTCTTC | CSARDPTSGRAGNEQFF | TRBV20-1 | 17 | TRBJ2-1 | many | TRBD2
TGTGCCAGCCGGACAGGGTTTGGGCTCTACACCTTC | CASRTGFGLYTF | TRBV7-6 | 12 | TRBJ1-2 | . | TRBD1
TGTGCCAGCAGCTTAGGACGGGCAGGGGGCTATGGCTACACCTTC | CASSLGRAGGYGYTF | TRBV7-9 | 15 | TRBJ1-2 | few | TRBD1
TGTGCCAGCAGTGCCCGCCCCGCGGCTTACGAGCAGTACTTC | CASSARPAAYEQYF | TRBV12-3/TRBV12-4 | 14 | TRBJ2-7 | few | .
TGTGCCAGCAGCCCCGGACAATTGCTTGGCTACACCTTC | CASSPGQLLGYTF | TRBV3-1 | 13 | TRBJ1-2 | . | .
TGCAGTGCTAGGACAGGGGGCTTTAACTATGGCTACACCTTC | CSARTGGFNYGYTF | TRBV20-1 | 14 | TRBJ1-2 | many | TRBD1
TGTGCCAGCAGTCCGACTGGACTAGCGCGCACAGATACGCAGTATTTT | CASSPTGLARTDTQYF | TRBV12-3/TRBV12-4 | 16 | TRBJ2-3 | few | TRBD2
TGCTGTGCTAGATCAGGGACGGATGGCTACGAGCAGTACTTC | CCARSGTDGYEQYF | TRBV20-1 | 14 | TRBJ2-7 | . | .
TGCGCCAGCAGCTCACACGGCGGGAGGGGTCAAGAGACCCAGTACTTC | CASSSHGGRGQETQYF | TRBV4-1 | 16 | TRBJ2-5 | many | TRBD2
TGTGCCAGCTGGACTAGCGGGAGGGCGAGCTCCTACAATGAGCAGTTCTTC | CASWTSGRASSYNEQFF | TRBV6-1 | 17 | TRBJ2-1 | . | TRBD2
TGTGCCAGCAGTTCGACAGGGCGATATAGCAATCAGCCCCAGCATTTT | CASSSTGRYSNQPQHF | TRBV25-1 | 16 | TRBJ1-5 | many | TRBD1
TGCGCCAGCAGCTTTCTCAAGGTGAGACAGGGGGACACTGAAGCTTTCTTT | CASSFLKVRQGDTEAFF | TRBV5-1 | 17 | TRBJ1-1 | . | TRBD1
TGTGCCAGCTCACAGGACAGGGGGCTAGCGGAGCAGTACTTC | CASSQDRGLAEQYF | TRBV18 | 14 | TRBJ2-7 | few | TRBD1
TGTGCCAGCAGCGTAAATTCTCGGAACACTGAAGCTTTCTTT | CASSVNSRNTEAFF | TRBV9 | 14 | TRBJ1-1 | few | .
TGTGCCAGCAGAATAATCCGGGACGACCACGAGCAGTACTTC | CASRIIRDDHEQYF | TRBV2 | 14 | TRBJ2-7 | many | .
TGTGCCAGCAGCCACGCAGAGCAGTTCTTC | CASSHAEQFF | TRBV5-5 | 10 | TRBJ2-1 | . | .
TGTGCCATCAGGGACCTAAAGGAAAACATTCAGTACTTC | CAIRDLKENIQYF | TRBV10-3 | 13 | TRBJ2-4 | few | .
TGCGCCAGCAGCCAAGAACAGGCCGCGAGGCCCCAGCATTTT | CASSQEQAARPQHF | TRBV4-1 | 14 | TRBJ1-5 | few | .
TGTGCCAGCAGTTATAAGCCGCAGTATTTT | CASSYKPQYF | TRBV6-5 | 10 | TRBJ2-3 | many | .
TGCGCCAGCAGCTTGGGACTAGCGGGAGGCTACCTCTCCTACGAGCAGTACTTC | CASSLGLAGGYLSYEQYF | TRBV5-1 | 18 | TRBJ2-7 | few | TRBD2